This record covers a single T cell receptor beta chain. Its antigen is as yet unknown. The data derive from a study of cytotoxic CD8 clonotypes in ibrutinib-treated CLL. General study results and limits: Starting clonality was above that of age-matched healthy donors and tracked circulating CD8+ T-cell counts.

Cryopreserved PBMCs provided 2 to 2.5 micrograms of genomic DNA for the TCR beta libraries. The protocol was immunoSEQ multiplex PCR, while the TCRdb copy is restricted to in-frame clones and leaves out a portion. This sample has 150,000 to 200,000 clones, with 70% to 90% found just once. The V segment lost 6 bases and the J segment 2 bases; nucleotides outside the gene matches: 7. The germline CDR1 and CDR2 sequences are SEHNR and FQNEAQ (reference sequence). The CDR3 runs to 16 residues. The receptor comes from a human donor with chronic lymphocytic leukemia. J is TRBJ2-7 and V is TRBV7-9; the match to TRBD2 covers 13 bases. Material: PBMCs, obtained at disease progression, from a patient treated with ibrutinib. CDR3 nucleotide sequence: TGTGCCAGCAGTCTTACTAGCGGGAGGGTCGCCTACGAGCAGTACTTC. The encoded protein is CASSLTSGRVAYEQYF. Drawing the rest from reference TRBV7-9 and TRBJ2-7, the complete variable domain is DTGVSQNPRHKITKRGQNVTFRCDPISEHNRLYWYRQTLGQGPEFLTYFQNEAQLEKSRLLSDRFSAERPKGSFSTLEIQRTEQGDSAMYLCASSLTSGRVAYEQYFGPGTRLTVT.